These 19 T cell receptor beta chains were all obtained from the same sample, sequenced in a study of T cell repertoires in cytomegalovirus infection. MiXCR, applied by TCRdb to the reads, yields one record per CDR3 protein. The data hold about 140,000 distinct CDR3 sequences, with about 6.5% observed a single time. Source material: PBMCs. The receptor source for this set is a human donor in good health (CMV status not recorded). Some clones in this sample may be carry-over from other donors' samples.

At least ten counts were recorded for this clonotype. The chain recombines TRBV7-8 with TRBJ2-7, with TRBD2 matching 7 bases. The junction had 4 bases not matched to a gene; V was cut back by 3 bases and J by 5 bases. This CDR3 is built from 13 residues. Per the germline V gene, CDR1 is SGHVS and CDR2 is FQNEAQ. For the CDR3, the DNA is TGTGCCAGCAGCTTGGGGGGGACCGACGAGCAGTACTTC. The encoded protein is CASSLGGTDEQYF.

This clonotype has ten or more counts. V gene TRBV7-6 combines with J gene TRBJ1-6; D might be TRBD1 (6 bases). Trimming removed 4 bases from V and 4 bases from J, with 14 bases in between. The CDR3 runs 16 residues. Per germline, CDR1 SGHVS and CDR2 FNYEAQ. For the CDR3, the DNA is TGTGCCAGCAGCTCCACAGGGAAGGCGTATAATTCACCCCTCCACTTT. Protein sequence: CASSSTGKAYNSPLHF.

This clonotype has at least ten counts. The genes are TRBV7-2 and TRBJ2-5; D may be TRBD1 or TRBD2 (5 bases each). Germline lookup yields CDR1 SGHTA and CDR2 FQGNSA. The CDR3 totals 21 residues. Trimming took off 5 bases at V and 2 bases at J, with 33 bases between the two ends. The DNA for the CDR3 is TGTGCCAGCAGCACGAAGGGAATGGGGGTCGTCGATCCACTAAGGCAAGAGACCCAGTACTTC. Amino acid sequence: CASSTKGMGVVDPLRQETQYF.

This clonotype was seen many times. The chain recombines TRBV15 with TRBJ1-5; a possible D gene is TRBD1 (5 bases). The CDR3 consists of 13 residues. Germline loops: CDR1 LNHNV, CDR2 YYDKDF (reference sequence). The V end was cut by 9 bases, the J end by 6 bases, with 15 bases between. The CDR3 DNA reads TGTGCCACTTTCTGGTTGGGGACTCAGCCCCAGCATTTT. Its protein product is CATFWLGTQPQHF. The full variable domain, completed using reference TRBV15 and TRBJ1-5, is DAMVIQNPRYQVTQFGKPVTLSCSQTLNHNVMYWYQQKSSQAPKLLFHYYDKDFNNEADTPDNFQSRRPNTSFCFLDIRSPGLGDTAMYLCATFWLGTQPQHFGDGTRLSIL.

The CDR3: CASSLPLTQYF. The CDR3 bases are TGTGCCAGCAGCTTACCGCTTACGCAGTATTTT. This chain joins TRBV7-2 and TRBJ2-3; no clear D gene. This CDR3 region has 11 residues. V gave up 2 bases and J gave up 8 bases, with 5 bases separating them. Germline CDR1 and CDR2: SGHTA and FQGNSA.

This clonotype was seen repeatedly, ten times or more. The V and J genes are TRBV30 and TRBJ1-1; D ambiguous. V was shortened by 2 bases and J by 0 bases, with 7 bases between the two germline ends. The CDR3 contains 13 residues. Germline assignment: CDR1 GTSNPN and CDR2 SVGIG (reference sequence). The DNA for the CDR3 is TGTGCCTGGAGTCTCCAGCTGAACACTGAAGCTTTCTTT. It translates to CAWSLQLNTEAFF.

Many counts were recorded for this clonotype. The rearrangement links TRBV29-1 to TRBJ2-7; 11 nucleotides match TRBD1. V shed 2 bases, J shed 2 bases, and the junction held 2 bases outside the gene matches. CDR1 and CDR2 (germline): SQVTM, ANQGSEA. The length of the CDR3 is 14 residues. This CDR3 is CSVESGQGAYEQYF. The CDR3 DNA reads as TGCAGCGTTGAATCGGGACAGGGGGCCTACGAGCAGTACTTC.

This clonotype came up many times. The rearrangement uses TRBV7-2 and TRBJ2-5, with 8 bases matching TRBD2. The CDR3 is made up of 15 amino acids. Germline V gene lookup returns CDR1 SGHTA and CDR2 FQGNSA. The V and J ends lost 3 bases and 2 bases, in that order; junction bases with no gene match: 5. The CDR3 DNA reads TGTGCCAGCAGCTTCAGTAGCGGGGAACAAGAGACCCAGTACTTC. Its translation is CASSFSSGEQETQYF. The full variable domain, its missing parts supplied by reference TRBV7-2 and TRBJ2-5, is GAGVSQSPSNKVTEKGKDVELRCDPISGHTALYWYRQSLGQGLEFLIYFQGNSAPDKSGLPSDRFSAERTGGSVSTLTIQRTQQEDSAVYLCASSFSSGEQETQYFGPGTRLLVL.

This clonotype was picked up a small number of times. The rearrangement uses TRBV7-8 and TRBJ1-1; D uncertain. Trimming shortened V by 10 bases and J by 2 bases, and 17 bases separated the two germline ends. This CDR3 is built from 14 residues. The germline CDR1 and CDR2 sequences are SGHVS and FQNEAQ. CDR3 loop: CATGSFGENTEAFF. CDR3 in DNA: TGTGCCACCGGCTCTTTTGGGGAAAACACTGAAGCTTTCTTT.

This clonotype was recorded a few times. The chain uses TRBV5-4 and TRBJ2-7, with a weak D call TRBD2 (6 bases). This CDR3 has 15 residues. The V gene lost 1 base and the J gene lost 2 bases, with 13 bases spanning the gap. Germline CDR1 is SGHNT and CDR2 is YYREEE (reference sequence). The CDR3 loop is CASSLRGGPTYEQYF. The CDR3 bases are TGTGCCAGCAGCTTGCGGGGAGGACCGACCTACGAGCAGTACTTC.

This rearrangement joins TRBV29-1 to TRBJ1-1; D ambiguous. The CDR3 is 12 amino acids. The germline V and J ends were trimmed by 6 bases and 4 bases, with 12 bases remaining between them. Germline CDR1 and CDR2: SQVTM and ANQGSEA. The CDR3 DNA reads as TGCAGCGTGCTCAAGTCCTCCACTGAAGCTTTCTTT. Protein sequence: CSVLKSSTEAFF.

The chain is built from TRBV28 and TRBJ2-7; D possibly corresponds to TRBD1 (6 bases). Deletions cut 7 bases from V and 4 bases from J, with 20 bases between. Germline values: CDR1 MDHEN, CDR2 SYDVKM. The CDR3 loop spans 15 amino acids. This chain's CDR3 is CASKGFVGASYEQYF. In nucleotides, the CDR3 is TGTGCCAGCAAGGGTTTCGTGGGGGCATCGTACGAGCAGTACTTC.

This chain joins TRBV6-2 or TRBV6-3 and TRBJ2-2; TRBD2 might be the D (5 bases). V shed 7 bases and J shed 3 bases, with 12 bases lying between them. In germline, CDR1 is MNHEY, CDR2 SVGEGT. The CDR3 is 14 amino acids. The CDR3 DNA sequence: TGTGCCAGCAACATTGGAGGCTACACCGGGGAGCTGTTTTTT. It codes for CASNIGGYTGELFF.

This clonotype was counted many times. The rearrangement links TRBV7-2 to TRBJ1-5; D is unresolved. CDR1 is SGHTA and CDR2 is FQGNSA in the germline V gene. V shed 1 base and J shed 6 bases, with 4 bases lying between them. This CDR3 spans 12 amino acids. The CDR3 is CASSLEFQPQHF. The CDR3 DNA reads TGTGCCAGCAGCTTAGAGTTTCAGCCCCAGCATTTT.

This clonotype has just a few counts. The rearrangement uses TRBV11-2 and TRBJ2-7, with 7 bases aligning to TRBD1. Trimming at V came to 5 bases and at J to 2 bases, leaving 6 bases not matched to a gene. The CDR3 is 14 amino acids. Per germline, CDR1 SGHAT and CDR2 FQNNGV. DNA for the CDR3: TGTGCCAGCAGCCAAGACAGGGTTGCCTACGAGCAGTACTTC. Translation: CASSQDRVAYEQYF.

This clonotype has a count of ten or more. The chain has TRBV7-2 and TRBJ1-6; D gene ambiguous. The CDR3 loop spans 14 amino acids. Germline V CDR1 and CDR2: SGHTA, FQGNSA. V lost 5 bases, J lost 5 bases, and 10 bases lay in between. DNA of the CDR3: TGTGCCAGCAGCGGGCCGACAAATAATTCACCCCTCCACTTT. This gives the protein CASSGPTNNSPLHF.

This clonotype was counted ten times or more. The chain links TRBV28 to TRBJ2-7, with D unclear. This CDR3 has 12 amino acids. Trimming left V 9 bases short and J 4 bases short, with 13 bases between. Germline V lookup: CDR1 MDHEN, CDR2 SYDVKM. CDR3 DNA sequence: TGTGCCAGTACCTCCTCCGATTACGAGCAGTACTTC. It specifies CASTSSDYEQYF.

This clonotype was counted at least ten times. The chain combines TRBV20-1 with TRBJ2-2; 7 nucleotides align to TRBD1. The germline gives CDR1 DFQATT, CDR2 SNEGSKA (reference sequence). J gave up 5 bases and V 6 bases, and 6 bases lay outside the gene matches. CDR3 length: 13 residues. The CDR3 sequence is CSAGTVRTGELFF. CDR3 DNA sequence: TGCAGTGCCGGGACAGTACGAACCGGGGAGCTGTTTTTT.

This clonotype was picked up many times. This chain uses TRBV7-2 with TRBJ1-1; D is ambiguous. This CDR3 region has 16 residues. V lost 2 bases and J lost 1, with 14 bases in between. The germline V gene encodes CDR1 SGHTA and CDR2 FQGNSA. The CDR3: CASSLKRRPQNTEAFF. Here the CDR3 DNA reads TGTGCCAGCAGCTTAAAGAGGCGGCCTCAGAACACTGAAGCTTTCTTT.